This record looks at one TCR beta chain sequence and its context. TCRdb's table, derived via immunoSEQ multiplex PCR, lists solely in-frame clones and lacks some. Altogether about 57,000 clones are present, 80% to 90% being singletons, with the ten largest covering approximately 4.7%. These data are taken from a study of blood T cell repertoires in COVID-19. About the research overall: The cDNA or gDNA used as material had been derived from T cells, B-cell-depleted T cells, or PBMCs.

Losses at the gene ends were 7 bases for V and 2 bases for J; bases not matched to a gene: 11. From germline, CDR1 is SNHLY and CDR2 FYNNEI. The CDR3 covers 15 residues. The sequence was collected from a human donor in a cohort sampled during active COVID-19. The V call is TRBV2, the J call TRBJ2-7; 7 bases are a match to TRBD2. Sequenced sample: peripheral blood. This chain's CDR3 is CASTERASGTYEQYF. CDR3 nucleotide sequence: TGTGCCAGCACCGAAAGGGCTAGCGGCACCTACGAGCAGTACTTC.